The 22 T cell receptor beta chains below all came from one sample that was sequenced in a study of blood T cells in healthy people across ages (dated by TCRdb to about 2015). Library preparation used 5' RACE. TCRdb records Illumina HiSeq 2500 as the sequencer. A second PCR of about 7 to 12 cycles was performed with a sample-barcoded 5' primer and a J-beta primer mix. TCRdb reran the public reads through fastp at Q25 and MiXCR, keeping productive beta chains. Rows are combined by CDR3 protein, so each entry shows the most common genes and DNA. The sample table lists 550,000 to 600,000 distinct CDR3 sequences, 40% to 55% of them with a count of one. The biggest ten clones account for 20% to 25% of the sample. Sequenced input: blood. These receptor sequences come from a man at least 80 years old in good health.

The rearrangement links TRBV15 to TRBJ2-7, with 8 nucleotides matching TRBD1. CDR3 length: 16 amino acids. V shed 2 bases and J 0 bases; nucleotides not matched to a gene: 6. Germline CDR1 LNHNV, CDR2 YYDKDF (reference sequence). As DNA, the CDR3 is TGTGCCACCAGCAGAACAGGGACAGGCGGCTCCTACGAGCAGTACTTC. Its translation is CATSRTGTGGSYEQYF.

The chain couples TRBV7-2 to TRBJ2-1; 12 positions match TRBD2. This CDR3 is built from 14 residues. Trimming at V came to 5 bases and at J to 9 bases, leaving 5 bases not matched to a gene. The V gene's germline CDR1 is SGHTA and CDR2 FQGNSA. The CDR3 DNA reads as TGTGCCAGCAGCCTACTGACTAGCGGGGGTGAGCAGTTCTTC. Its translation is CASSLLTSGGEQFF.

This chain links TRBV20-1 with TRBJ2-1; 9 bases fit TRBD2. Per the germline V gene, CDR1 is DFQATT and CDR2 is SNEGSKA (reference sequence). V was pared by 5 bases and J by 3 bases, with 8 bases of the junction left unmatched. The CDR3 is 15 amino acids. CDR3 residues: CSASPTSGDYNEQFF. The CDR3 nucleotides are TGCAGTGCTTCACCGACTAGCGGAGACTACAATGAGCAGTTCTTC.

There are a few counts of this clonotype. The genes are TRBV20-1 and TRBJ1-2; TRBD1 aligns across 7 bases. CDR3 length equals 11 residues. Trimming at V came to 6 bases and at J to 5 bases, leaving 3 bases not matched to a gene. Germline CDR1 is DFQATT and CDR2 is SNEGSKA (reference sequence). The CDR3 here is CSAGTDYGYTF. The CDR3, as DNA: TGCAGTGCCGGGACAGATTATGGCTACACCTTC.

Worth noting for this clonotype: Compared with germline, one end of the junction differs, possibly owing to a read error. This rearrangement joins TRBV2 to TRBJ1-1; weak D call: TRBD1 (6 bases). Germline CDR1 reads SNHLY; CDR2 reads FYNNEI. This CDR3 is built from 11 residues. In DNA, the CDR3 is TGTGCCATCAGTGATGGGGGGGGCGCTTTCTTT. Translating gives CAISDGGGAFF.

This clonotype came up once. The chain uses TRBV5-1 and TRBJ2-1; 9 positions match TRBD2. After removal of 2 bases from V and 4 bases from J, the junction contained 7 bases not matched to a gene. The germline V gene has CDR1 SGHRS and CDR2 YFSETQ. The CDR3 runs 16 residues. CDR3 bases: TGCGCCAGCAGCTTCAGAAATCTAGCGGGGTACAATGAGCAGTTCTTC. Protein: CASSFRNLAGYNEQFF.

The J gene is TRBJ2-7, the V gene TRBV28; D gene ambiguous. The V end was cut by 6 bases, the J end by 1 base, with 22 bases between. Looked up from germline, CDR1 is MDHEN and CDR2 is SYDVKM. CDR3 length: 17 residues. The CDR3 sequence is CASRGIIGGSPSYEQYF. Here the CDR3 DNA reads TGTGCCAGCAGAGGAATCATCGGCGGTTCTCCTTCCTACGAGCAGTACTTC.

This sequence joins TRBV7-9 and TRBJ2-4; a possible D gene is TRBD1 (5 bases). Per germline, CDR1 SEHNR and CDR2 FQNEAQ (reference sequence). The CDR3 runs to 13 residues. V lost 4 bases and J lost 5, with 9 bases in between. The CDR3, as DNA: TGTGCCAGCAGCTGGCAGGGCCAAAACATTCAGTACTTC. As protein: CASSWQGQNIQYF.

The V and J genes are TRBV24-1 and TRBJ2-2; no clear D. The germline gives CDR1 KGHDR, CDR2 SFDVKD. Trimming left V 5 bases short and J 6 bases short, with 9 bases between. CDR3 length: 13 amino acids. CDR3 nucleotides: TGTGCCACCAGTGCAACAGTCTCCGGGGAGCTGTTTTTT. Translating it yields CATSATVSGELFF.

The chain carries TRBV7-2 and TRBJ2-1; TRBD2 aligns across 8 bases. With 3 bases clipped from V and 9 bases from J, the junction kept 16 bases outside the gene matches. From germline, CDR1 is SGHTA and CDR2 FQGNSA. The CDR3 has 17 residues. Here the CDR3 reads CASSFHGSSGLWAEQFF. The CDR3 coding sequence is TGTGCCAGCAGCTTTCACGGATCTAGCGGGTTATGGGCTGAGCAGTTCTTC.

V is TRBV6-6 and J is TRBJ2-7; D could derive from TRBD1 or TRBD2 (5 bases each). The germline gives CDR1 MNHNY, CDR2 SVGAGI (reference sequence). Trimming pared 5 bases from V and 5 bases from J, leaving 16 bases between. This CDR3 region has 14 residues. CDR3 sequence reads: CASSRSRGRDEQYF. CDR3 bases: TGTGCCAGCAGTCGTTCACGGGGCAGGGACGAGCAGTACTTC.

This clonotype was found many times. V gene TRBV29-1 combines with J gene TRBJ2-7; 7 nucleotides agree with TRBD1. The CDR3 has 12 amino acids. The V segment lost 4 bases and the J segment 0 bases; nucleotides outside the gene matches: 0. Germline V gene lookup returns CDR1 SQVTM and CDR2 ANQGSEA. CDR3 sequence: CSVGTGSYEQYF. DNA for the CDR3: TGCAGCGTTGGGACAGGCTCCTACGAGCAGTACTTC.

This clonotype has a handful of counts. Here the CDR3 reads CASSSQREQYF. The CDR3 nucleotides are TGTGCCAGCAGTTCCCAGCGGGAGCAGTACTTC. The chain uses TRBV12-3 or TRBV12-4 and TRBJ2-7; tentatively, D is TRBD2 (5 bases). V dropped 4 bases and J dropped 7 bases, with 8 bases sitting between them. CDR3 length: 11 amino acids.

The chain employs TRBV4-1 and TRBJ2-5; D uncertain. V gave up 0 bases and J gave up 12 bases, with 14 bases separating them. Germline V CDR1 and CDR2: MGHRA, YSYEKL. This CDR3 has 13 residues. CDR3 sequence: CASSQDWLRPKYF. CDR3 sequence (DNA): TGCGCCAGCAGCCAAGACTGGTTACGTCCTAAGTACTTC.

The chain recombines TRBV29-1 with TRBJ2-4; a possible D gene is TRBD1 (5 bases). The CDR3 is 14 residues long. Between the trimmed V and J ends, which lost 0 bases and 7 bases, there was a span of 13 bases. Germline V lookup: CDR1 SQVTM, CDR2 ANQGSEA. CDR3 sequence: CSVEEGRGLNIQYF. CDR3 coding DNA: TGCAGCGTTGAAGAGGGTAGGGGTTTGAACATTCAGTACTTC.

The chain combines TRBV7-9 with TRBJ1-2, with D tentatively TRBD1 (6 bases). V was pared by 1 base and J by 6 bases, with 15 bases between. The CDR3 is made up of 15 amino acids. CDR1 SEHNR and CDR2 FQNEAQ come from the germline V gene (reference sequence). DNA of the CDR3: TGTGCCAGCAGCTTAGAGGGGGGCTCCGTACATGGCTACACCTTC. Encoded protein: CASSLEGGSVHGYTF. The full variable domain, its missing parts supplied by reference TRBV7-9 and TRBJ1-2, is DTGVSQNPRHKITKRGQNVTFRCDPISEHNRLYWYRQTLGQGPEFLTYFQNEAQLEKSRLLSDRFSAERPKGSFSTLEIQRTEQGDSAMYLCASSLEGGSVHGYTFGSGTRLTVV.

The V and J genes are TRBV2 and TRBJ2-4; D possibly corresponds to TRBD2 (7 bases). The DNA end is more similar to TRBJ2-5, so the J call may be wrong. The germline V gene encodes CDR1 SNHLY and CDR2 FYNNEI. The CDR3 is 14 residues long. CDR3 DNA sequence: TGTGCCAGCGGAGGGGGGGGCACTTTAGAGACCCAGTACTTC. Translating it yields CASGGGGTLETQYF.

With regard to this clonotype: Its ends do not fully match the called genes, so a read error is possible. V and J are TRBV5-1 and TRBJ1-2; 7 bases line up with TRBD1. CDR1 SGHRS and CDR2 YFSETQ come from the germline V gene. This CDR3 contains 16 residues. The CDR3 loop reads CASSLETGLQNYGHTF. The DNA of the CDR3 is TGCGCCAGCAGCTTGGAGACAGGGCTGCAAAACTATGGCCACACCTTC.

The chain couples TRBV7-8 to TRBJ2-5, with D perhaps TRBD2 (6 bases). The germline V gene encodes CDR1 SGHVS and CDR2 FQNEAQ. V lost 5 bases and J lost 2, with 18 bases in between. The CDR3 consists of 16 residues. The DNA for the CDR3 is TGTGCCAGCAGCCTGCACGACTTCGCGGGGCAAGAGACCCAGTACTTC. The encoded protein is CASSLHDFAGQETQYF.

The sample holds a few counts of this clonotype. The V gene is TRBV28, the J gene TRBJ2-7, with a tentative D call TRBD2 (7 bases). The germline CDR1 and CDR2 sequences are MDHEN and SYDVKM. This CDR3 comprises 13 residues. The ends were cut back, 8 bases at V and 2 bases at J, with 13 bases in the middle. CDR3 sequence: CASGGAKPYEQYF. Written as DNA, the CDR3 is TGTGCCAGCGGGGGGGCAAAGCCCTACGAGCAGTACTTC.

This chain joins TRBV7-8 and TRBJ2-1; the match to TRBD2 covers 14 bases. V shed 5 bases, J shed 4 bases, and the junction held 7 bases outside the gene matches. Germline-derived CDR1 and CDR2 are SGHVS and FQNEAQ. The CDR3 length is 17 residues. The DNA of the CDR3 is TGTGCCAGCAGCGGCGGGACTAGCGGGGGCCTTTACAATGAGCAGTTCTTC. Its translation is CASSGGTSGGLYNEQFF.

The J gene is TRBJ2-3, the V gene TRBV5-1; D uncertain. V lost 3 bases to trimming and J lost 0 bases, with 11 bases between them. The CDR3 covers 15 residues. From germline, CDR1 is SGHRS and CDR2 YFSETQ. The DNA for the CDR3 is TGCGCCAGCAGCTCGGACGGCTCTAGCACAGATACGCAGTATTTT. Its translation: CASSSDGSSTDTQYF.